This entry lists 26 T cell receptor beta chains sequenced from one sample in a study of blood T cell repertoires in COVID-19. TCRdb keeps only in-frame clones here, not all; method: immunoSEQ multiplex PCR. The sample holds under 200,000 clones, around 83% seen once. Material: peripheral blood. All receptors come from a woman in her forties or fifties with COVID-19, enrolled during active disease.

V is TRBV9 and J is TRBJ1-5, with 10 bases matching TRBD1. The junction had 12 bases not matched to a gene; V was cut back by 0 bases and J by 0 bases. The CDR3 sequence is 20 residues long. Germline CDR1 reads SGDLS; CDR2 reads YYNGEE. CDR3 region: CASSVEYRGTGVSSNQPQHF. CDR3 in DNA: TGTGCCAGCAGCGTAGAGTATAGAGGGACAGGGGTGAGTAGCAATCAGCCCCAGCATTTT.

The chain has TRBV6-6 and TRBJ1-2; 10 bases fit TRBD1. CDR1 MNHNY and CDR2 SVGAGI come from the germline V gene (reference sequence). This CDR3 has 16 amino acids. V trimming: 5 bases; J trimming: 7 bases; junction bases outside the gene matches: 13. CDR3 in DNA: TGTGCCAGCAGTCCTTACACCGGGACAGGGGACCCTGGCTACACCTTC. Translation: CASSPYTGTGDPGYTF.

This clone occurred once. The chain combines TRBV9 with TRBJ1-6; no clear D. Trimming removed 7 bases at V and 3 bases at J, with 8 bases between. This CDR3 spans 13 amino acids. Per germline, CDR1 SGDLS and CDR2 YYNGEE. The CDR3 DNA reads as TGTGCCAGCGGCTCAAACTATAATTCACCCCTCCACTTT. Its protein is CASGSNYNSPLHF.

The chain joins TRBV6-5 to TRBJ2-1; perhaps TRBD2 as D (5 bases). CDR3 length equals 15 residues. Trimming took 6 bases from V and 2 from J, leaving 14 bases between them. Germline assignment: CDR1 MNHEY and CDR2 SVGAGI. CDR3 in amino acids: CASRPTTGAYNEQFF. The DNA of the CDR3 is TGTGCCAGCAGACCGACTACTGGGGCCTACAATGAGCAGTTCTTC.

This clone was seen a handful of times. The chain recombines TRBV2 with TRBJ1-5; 10 positions match TRBD1. V shed 6 bases and J 3 bases; nucleotides not matched to a gene: 2. The CDR3 extends over 14 amino acids. The germline CDR1 and CDR2 sequences are SNHLY and FYNNEI. In DNA form, the CDR3 reads TGTGCCAGCAGGACAGGGGGCTCCAATCAGCCCCAGCATTTT. Translated, it gives CASRTGGSNQPQHF. The whole variable domain, filled in from reference TRBV2 and TRBJ1-5, reads EPEVTQTPSHQVTQMGQEVILRCVPISNHLYFYWYRQILGQKVEFLVSFYNNEISEKSEIFDDQFSVERPDGSNFTLKIRSTKLEDSAMYFCASRTGGSNQPQHFGDGTRLSIL.

V and J are TRBV6-5 and TRBJ1-5, with a possible D match to TRBD1 (6 bases). Trimming shortened V by 5 bases and J by 3 bases, and 11 bases separated the two germline ends. The germline V gene encodes CDR1 MNHEY and CDR2 SVGAGI. This CDR3 region has 14 residues. The CDR3 sequence is CASSHRDNNQPQHF. In nucleotides, the CDR3 is TGTGCCAGCAGTCACCGGGACAACAATCAGCCCCAGCATTTT.

The gene calls are TRBV18 and TRBJ2-3; D is possibly TRBD1 (5 bases). Germline values: CDR1 KGHSH, CDR2 LQKENI. This CDR3 is built from 16 residues. The V end lost 3 bases, the J end lost 2 bases, and 15 bases lay between the germline ends. The CDR3 DNA reads as TGTGCCAGCTCACCTCCCCAGGGTTTGCACACAGATACGCAGTATTTT. Translation gives CASSPPQGLHTDTQYF.

J is TRBJ1-1 and V is TRBV30; D perhaps matches TRBD1 (6 bases). This CDR3 contains 12 residues. CDR1 and CDR2 from the germline V gene are GTSNPN and SVGIG (reference sequence). This chain's CDR3 is CAIWGGGTEAFF. CDR3 nucleotides: TGTGCAATATGGGGGGGCGGCACTGAAGCTTTCTTT.

The chain has TRBV5-1 and TRBJ1-4; the D is unclear. V was clipped by 5 bases and J by 0 bases, with 5 bases between them. The CDR3 length is 13 residues. The germline V gene has CDR1 SGHRS and CDR2 YFSETQ. The CDR3 DNA is TGCGCCAGCAGAAGCTCAACTAATGAAAAACTGTTTTTT. It is translated as CASRSSTNEKLFF.

Comment on this clone: One end of the junction does not line up with germline, which may come from a read error. J is TRBJ2-3 and V is TRBV2, with 7 bases matching TRBD2. Germline V gives CDR1 SNHLY, CDR2 FYNNEI. The CDR3 totals 14 residues. The CDR3 DNA is TGCGTTAGCGGGCGTGATCCGAGCACAGATACGCAGTATTTT. This gives the protein CVSGRDPSTDTQYF. Full variable domain (missing parts from reference TRBV2 and TRBJ2-3): EPEVTQTPSHQVTQMGQEVILRCVPISNHLYFYWYRQILGQKVEFLVSFYNNEISEKSEIFDDQFSVERPDGSNFTLKIRSTKLEDSAMYFCVSGRDPSTDTQYFGPGTRLTVL.

With respect to this clone: The junction shows a germline mismatch at one end, possibly a read error. CDR3 amino acids: CASSLATGGGARQETQYF. The CDR3 DNA sequence: TGTGCTAGCAGCTTAGCGACGGGCGGGGGGGCCCGCCAAGAGACCCAGTACTTC. The V gene is TRBV7-7, the J gene TRBJ2-5; 9 bases map to TRBD2. The germline CDR1 and CDR2 sequences are SSHAT and FNYEAQ (reference sequence). This CDR3 is 18 amino acids long.

This clone was seen a few times. The chain is built from TRBV6-5 and TRBJ1-4; 9 bases fit TRBD1. Germline loops: CDR1 MNHEY, CDR2 SVGAGI. V shed 6 bases, J shed 7 bases, and the junction held 6 bases outside the gene matches. This CDR3 spans 14 amino acids. The CDR3, as DNA: TGTGCCAGCAGCGACAGGGGGGAATCTGAAAAACTGTTTTTT. It specifies CASSDRGESEKLFF.

The gene calls are TRBV2 and TRBJ2-5; TRBD2 matches 7 bases. CDR1 SNHLY and CDR2 FYNNEI come from the germline V gene. Trimming at V came to 6 bases and at J to 4 bases, leaving 5 bases not matched to a gene. The CDR3 is 13 amino acids. Here the CDR3 DNA reads TGTGCCAGCAGCCCTAGCGGCCCAGAGACCCAGTACTTC. Translated: CASSPSGPETQYF.

V is TRBV6-5 and J is TRBJ2-7; D may be TRBD2 (6 bases). Germline V gives CDR1 MNHEY, CDR2 SVGAGI. The V and J ends lost 0 bases and 7 bases respectively, with 19 bases between them. The CDR3 runs to 16 residues. The CDR3 DNA reads as TGTGCCAGCAGTTACTCGTCCGTTGGAGGGCGACTGGAGCAGTACTTC. Protein: CASSYSSVGGRLEQYF.

About this clone: Germline is not matched at one junction end, which may reflect a read error. This rearrangement joins TRBV4-2 to TRBJ2-3, with D perhaps TRBD2 (7 bases). This CDR3 contains 15 residues. Germline values: CDR1 LGHNA, CDR2 YNFKEQ. The CDR3 region has the DNA TGTGCCAGCAGCCAAGACGGGGGGCCCAGCAGACGGTCTGTTTTT. The encoded protein is CASSQDGGPSRRSVF.

This clone was detected a few times. The gene calls are TRBV5-1 and TRBJ2-1; 11 bases are shared with TRBD2. Looked up from germline, CDR1 is SGHRS and CDR2 is YFSETQ. The CDR3 totals 17 residues. Losses at the gene ends were 0 bases for V and 8 bases for J; bases not matched to a gene: 10. Here the CDR3 reads CASSLATSGVPVDEQFF. The CDR3 bases are TGCGCCAGCAGCTTGGCGACTAGCGGGGTGCCAGTTGATGAGCAGTTCTTC.

The CDR3 reads CASSQDRGTQYF. The CDR3 DNA follows: TGTGCCAGCAGCCAAGATAGGGGGACGCAGTATTTT. V is TRBV3-1 (or the pseudogene TRBV3-2) and J is TRBJ2-3, with D perhaps TRBD1 (6 bases). V dropped 0 bases and J dropped 9 bases, with 7 bases sitting between them. Germline CDR1 LGHDT, CDR2 YNNKEL (reference sequence). The CDR3 runs to 12 residues.

DNA for the CDR3: TGTGCCAGCAGTCACTCCGGGGGGTACGAGCAGTACTTC. This codes for CASSHSGGYEQYF. This chain uses TRBV13 with TRBJ2-7; 7 bases match TRBD2. The ends lost 6 bases at V and 4 bases at J; junction bases unmatched: 6. The germline CDR1 and CDR2 sequences are PRHDT and FYEKMQ (reference sequence). The CDR3 loop spans 13 amino acids. Filled out from reference TRBV13 and TRBJ2-7, the complete variable domain reads AAGVIQSPRHLIKEKRETATLKCYPIPRHDTVYWYQQGPGQDPQFLISFYEKMQSDKGSIPDRFSAQQFSDYHSELNMSSLELGDSALYFCASSHSGGYEQYFGPGTRLTVT.

This rearrangement joins TRBV7-9 to TRBJ1-1; TRBD1 agrees at 10 bases. V lost 5 bases and J lost 11; bases outside the gene matches: 2. The CDR3 loop spans 11 amino acids. Per the germline V gene, CDR1 is SEHNR and CDR2 is FQNEAQ (reference sequence). CDR3 residues: CASSQGQGAFF. The CDR3 DNA follows: TGTGCCAGCAGCCAGGGACAGGGGGCTTTCTTT.

The rearrangement uses TRBV7-9 and TRBJ2-5, with 7 bases that match TRBD1. Unmatched junction bases numbered 10, after V lost 1 base and J lost 2 bases. This CDR3 spans 17 amino acids. Looked up from germline, CDR1 is SEHNR and CDR2 is FQNEAQ (reference sequence). As DNA, the CDR3 is TGTGCCAGCAGCTTAGGAGGGCGGCTCAGGGGGCAAGAGACCCAGTACTTC. It encodes CASSLGGRLRGQETQYF.

The V and J genes are TRBV18 and TRBJ2-5, with TRBD2 identical over 9 bases. V lost 2 bases, J lost 4 bases, and 17 bases stayed unmatched. The CDR3 is made up of 19 amino acids. Germline V lookup: CDR1 KGHSH, CDR2 LQKENI. CDR3 amino acids: CASSPTGTPSGTYVETQYF. The CDR3 coding sequence is TGTGCCAGCTCACCAACTGGGACGCCTAGCGGGACTTACGTAGAGACCCAGTACTTC. Supplemented by reference TRBV18 and TRBJ2-5, the full variable domain reads NAGVMQNPRHLVRRRGQEARLRCSPMKGHSHVYWYRQLPEEGLKFMVYLQKENIIDESGMPKERFSAEFPKEGPSILRIQQVVRGDSAAYFCASSPTGTPSGTYVETQYFGPGTRLLVL.

This sequence joins TRBV6-5 and TRBJ1-1; maybe TRBD1 (6 bases). The V gene lost 0 bases and the J gene lost 6 bases, with 14 bases spanning the gap. Germline V gives CDR1 MNHEY, CDR2 SVGAGI. CDR3 length: 15 amino acids. The CDR3 loop reads CASSYSLGGNSEAFF. The CDR3 nucleotides are TGTGCCAGCAGTTACTCTTTAGGGGGAAACTCTGAAGCTTTCTTT.

The gene calls are TRBV6-4 and TRBJ2-7, with TRBD2 identical over 9 bases. The length of the CDR3 is 14 residues. J lost 2 bases, V lost 4 bases, and 3 bases had no gene match. CDR1 and CDR2 (germline): MRHNA, SNTAGT. CDR3 protein: CASSAAGGPYEQYF. The CDR3 coding sequence is TGTGCCAGCAGTGCAGCGGGGGGACCCTACGAGCAGTACTTC.

V is TRBV3-1 (or the pseudogene TRBV3-2) and J is TRBJ2-5; weak D call: TRBD1 (6 bases). The germline V gene has CDR1 LGHDT and CDR2 YNNKEL (reference sequence). Deletions cut 3 bases from V and 1 base from J, with 9 bases between. This CDR3 region has 14 residues. Here the CDR3 DNA reads TGTGCCAGCAGCCATTGGACAGCCCAAGAGACCCAGTACTTC. Translated, it gives CASSHWTAQETQYF.

This clone was picked up one time. This chain connects TRBV19 to TRBJ1-3; TRBD1 aligns across 8 bases. This CDR3 is built from 14 residues. Germline trimming cut 10 bases from V and 2 bases from J; bases unmatched to any gene: 7. Germline V CDR1 and CDR2: LNHDA, SQIVND (reference sequence). The CDR3 DNA reads as TGTGCCACAGACAGGGGAACGACTGGAAACACCATATATTTT. This encodes CATDRGTTGNTIYF. Full variable domain (remainder filled in from reference TRBV19 and TRBJ1-3): DGGITQSPKYLFRKEGQNVTLSCEQNLNHDAMYWYRQDPGQGLRLIYYSQIVNDFQKGDIAEGYSVSREKKESFPLTVTSAQKNPTAFYLCATDRGTTGNTIYFGEGSWLTVV.

The chain has TRBV4-3 and TRBJ1-2; 9 positions match TRBD1. Germline loops: CDR1 LGHNA, CDR2 YSLEER. After removal of 0 bases from V and 2 bases from J, the junction contained 10 bases not matched to a gene. This CDR3 is built from 18 residues. CDR3 amino acids: CASSQDPTGGAINYGYTF. The CDR3 nucleotides read TGCGCCAGCAGCCAAGATCCTACAGGGGGCGCGATAAACTATGGCTACACCTTC.